The clone carrying this T cell receptor (beta chain) was seen only a few times. Its cognate antigen is unknown. Preparation of the TCRbeta library used unique molecular identifiers. MiXCR, run by TCRdb on the PCR reads, gives a single entry per CDR3 protein. The table lists under 450,000 distinct CDR3 sequences, 15% to 20% of them singletons. The CDR3 consists of 13 residues. V shed 1 base and J shed 7 bases, with 11 bases lying between them. CDR1 is SGHTA and CDR2 is FQGNSA in the germline V gene. This sample is part of a study of T-cell reconstitution after alpha-beta-depleted transplantation in children. Notes on the study in general: Several patients had high TCRbeta diversity at day 60; it came from surviving recipient T cells and thymic progenitors. T-cell numbers and diversity one year post-transplant derived largely from freshly generated T cells. There were reportedly several hundred expanded graft clones from which alpha-beta T cells came about two months after transplant.

The source is a boy younger than two who had a stem cell transplant for Wiskott-Aldrich syndrome, so the T cells may come from the graft donor. The source was PBMCs, mostly from graft donor cells, collected 360 days after TCRalphabeta/CD19-depleted stem cell transplant. The chain is built from TRBV7-2 and TRBJ2-7; D is ambiguous. CDR3 sequence: CASSLGGGTEQYF. The CDR3 DNA reads as TGTGCCAGCAGCTTAGGTGGCGGCACTGAGCAGTACTTC.